The entry that follows covers one T cell receptor beta chain sequence. Which antigen it targets is not known. The sample holds no much larger clone one base away, and base qualities are not on file. The CDR3 covers 21 residues, taking in both the cysteine and the phenylalanine. CDR3 DNA only is kept here, 63 bases in frame from base 1. V sheds 1 base and J sheds 4 bases, leaving 28 bases between their ends. CDR1 KGHDR and CDR2 SFDVKD were looked up in the germline V gene. Each collaborating institution followed its own protocols to collect whole blood in K2EDTA tubes. Collaborator samples were shipped for TCRbeta analysis as frozen whole blood, isolated PBMCs, or DNA extracted from either sample type. This sample stems from a study of blood T cell repertoires in COVID-19 (dated by TCRdb to the early 2020s). Study-wide context: Samples from collaborators originated in the United States, Italy and Spain and spanned both the acute and convalescent phases of COVID-19. The prospective study material was composed of cDNA or gDNA derived from T cells, B-cell-depleted T cells, or PBMCs. The dataset comprised deeply sampled blood TCRbeta repertoires from subjects exposed to, actively infected with, or recovered from COVID-19. The repertoires were made available in a free public database intended to serve as a resource for research on the immune response to SARS-CoV-2. The samples were drawn from two sources: the first 160 participants of the ongoing ImmuneRACE study, and 1,254 subjects contributed by 6 global collaborators. The sample metadata nearly always contained a de-identified subject ID, COVID-19 status, age in years and sex. HLA class I and class II types, where available, came from metadata supplied by the sample provider rather than from assay-based typing.

The immunoSEQ Assay, a bias-controlled multiplex PCR, was used to amplify TCRbeta CDR3 regions from genomic DNA. As for the authors' bioinformatics: The number of nucleated cells in each sample was estimated from the amplification of reference gene primers within the assay. To quantify the absolute abundance of each unique TCRbeta CDR3 rearrangement, sequence reads were collapsed and filtered. For each sample, productive Simpson clonality was calculated by taking the square root of Simpson's diversity index across productive rearrangements. Sourced from immuneACCESS, this table was stored by TCRdb with only in-frame sequences that have V and J called. A share of the clones is absent; for the studies checked, an unresolved V gene accounts for under half, and the remainder has no known explanation. The DNA gave D and trimming, while V, J and clone size come from that table. Recorded for this sample are 140,000 to 150,000 clones; roughly 89% of them occurred a single time. 8.6% of the sample rests with the top ten.

The paper's findings and limits, for the study overall: How much clinical and demographic metadata was included differed by source and by participant, and the metadata was provided uncurated.

Sequencing input: peripheral blood. The receptor comes from a woman in her forties or fifties with active or convalescent COVID-19. The chain is made from TRBV24-1 and TRBJ1-5; possibly the D gene is TRBD1, per 6 matching bases. The sequence in DNA is TGTGCCACCAGTGATTTCGGGGTCGGGGGGGGCGAGAGAGTGGAAAATCAGCCCCAGCATTTT. It codes for CATSDFGVGGGERVENQPQHF.